This T cell receptor beta chain was recorded in a study of response to subunit inactivated influenza vaccine. CDR1 is SGHRS, CDR2 YFSETQ, per germline. The junction had 5 bases not matched to a gene; V was cut back by 3 bases and J by 6 bases. This CDR3 is 15 amino acids long. TCRdb passed the RT-PCR reads through MiXCR, listing each CDR3 protein once. This sample has hundreds of thousands of distinct CDR3 sequences; around 10% occur once, and the top ten carry approximately 10%. This clonotype appeared many times. The same data also went into a second study, on T cells expressing NK-cell markers. From that study: TCR beta libraries carry UMIs added by 5'RACE template switching. The study drew TCR beta repertoires from sorted CD3+CD56+NKG2C+, CD3+CD56+NKG2C- and CD3+CD56-NKG2C+ T cells. HCMV seropositivity characterized seven of the eight sequenced donors, and seronegativity one. Dominant NKG2C+ clonotype frequencies of roughly 1.0-7.0% of CD8+ T cells were measured in six or seven donors.

The clonotype originates from a man aged 50-59 years who received an inactivated influenza vaccine. Sequenced material: PBMCs from blood, taken on the day of vaccination. The V call is TRBV5-1, the J call TRBJ2-1; 11 bases map to TRBD2. This CDR3 is CASSSGLAGFNEQFF. CDR3 coding DNA: TGCGCCAGCAGCTCCGGACTAGCGGGTTTCAATGAGCAGTTCTTC.